What follows are 26 T cell receptor beta chains derived from one specimen sequenced in a study of cytomegalovirus exposure and HLA in healthy donors. PCR used 60 Vbeta primers and 13 Jbeta primers. Using immunoSEQ multiplex PCR, the repertoire was profiled, and TCRdb retains in-frame clones only, with some absent. The sample has some 130,000 clones, about 77% seen once; the top ten hold around 3.6%. Sequenced: PBMCs. Receptors were obtained from a male donor in good health and CMV-seronegative.

This chain connects TRBV30 to TRBJ1-2; 7 nucleotides line up with TRBD1. V shed 3 bases and J 6 bases; nucleotides not matched to a gene: 10. CDR3 length: 14 amino acids. Germline V lookup: CDR1 GTSNPN, CDR2 SVGIG (reference sequence). The CDR3 bases are TGTGCCTGGAGGCCCCCGGGACAGTTTCATGGCTACACCTTC. Protein: CAWRPPGQFHGYTF.

This sequence joins TRBV27 and TRBJ2-3; D is uncertain. Germline CDR1 MNHEY, CDR2 SMNVEV (reference sequence). The CDR3 is made up of 16 amino acids. Trimming stripped 5 bases from V and 1 base from J, with 16 bases between. DNA of the CDR3: TGTGCCAGCAGTCAGATAATCTGGGCTGGCACAGATACGCAGTATTTT. This sequence encodes CASSQIIWAGTDTQYF.

V and J are TRBV7-8 and TRBJ1-5; D might be TRBD1 (6 bases). Trimming shortened V by 4 bases and J by 0 bases, and 16 bases separated the two germline ends. The CDR3 is 17 amino acids. The germline CDR1 and CDR2 sequences are SGHVS and FQNEAQ. CDR3 amino acids: CASSSDETGYSNQPQHF. DNA of the CDR3: TGTGCCAGCAGCTCCGATGAAACAGGGTATAGCAATCAGCCCCAGCATTTT.

This rearrangement joins TRBV5-1 to TRBJ2-3; 11 bases agree with TRBD2. Germline CDR1 reads SGHRS; CDR2 reads YFSETQ. This CDR3 spans 17 amino acids. V shed 3 bases and J 1 base; nucleotides not matched to a gene: 7. Here the CDR3 reads CASSSIAGGPGTDTQYF. For the CDR3, the DNA is TGCGCCAGCAGCTCCATAGCGGGAGGGCCGGGCACAGATACGCAGTATTTT.

The chain couples TRBV19 to TRBJ2-3, with 7 bases identical to TRBD2. The CDR3 is 16 amino acids. The trim removed 5 bases at V and 2 bases at J, leaving 10 bases unmatched. Per germline, CDR1 LNHDA and CDR2 SQIVND (reference sequence). The CDR3 region is CASSPRRDYYTDTQYF. CDR3 DNA sequence: TGTGCCAGTAGTCCCCGCCGGGACTACTACACAGATACGCAGTATTTT.

The sample holds one count of this clone. A read error may account for a junction end that differs from germline. The rearrangement joins TRBV7-7 to TRBJ1-1; D gene unclear. The CDR3 is made up of 12 amino acids. Per the germline V gene, CDR1 is SSHAT and CDR2 is FNYEAQ (reference sequence). CDR3: CASSSGGTEAFF. The CDR3, as DNA: TGTGCTAGCAGCTCTGGCGGCACTGAAGCTTTCTTT. Supplemented by reference TRBV7-7 and TRBJ1-1, the full variable domain reads GAGVSQSPRYKVTKRGQDVTLRCDPISSHATLYWYQQALGQGPEFLTYFNYEAQPDKSGLPSDRFSAERPEGSISTLTIQRTEQRDSAMYRCASSSGGTEAFFGQGTRLTVV.

The genes are TRBV19 and TRBJ1-6; 7 bases fit TRBD1. V lost 5 bases to trimming and J lost 3 bases; unmatched junction nucleotides: 10. CDR3 size: 17 residues. CDR1 and CDR2 from the germline V gene are LNHDA and SQIVND (reference sequence). Here the CDR3 DNA reads TGTGCCAGTAGTCACCACCTCCGACAGGGCTATAATTCACCCCTCCACTTT. Its translation: CASSHHLRQGYNSPLHF.

This clone has only a few counts. This chain's CDR3 is CASSLAPPGQWGELFF. CDR3 sequence (DNA): TGTGCCAGCAGCTTAGCCCCTCCAGGGCAGTGGGGGGAGCTGTTTTTT. The rearrangement joins TRBV7-6 to TRBJ2-2; D might be TRBD1 (5 bases). Trimming left V 0 bases short and J 8 bases short, with 16 bases between. Germline CDR1 is SGHVS and CDR2 is FNYEAQ. The CDR3 is 16 residues long.

The CDR3: CASSVRGREEDRVSYGYTF. The CDR3 DNA reads TGTGCCAGCAGTGTCAGGGGGCGAGAAGAAGATCGAGTAAGCTATGGCTACACCTTC. The chain employs TRBV6-1 and TRBJ1-2; 8 nucleotides match TRBD1. Germline CDR1 and CDR2: MNHNS and SASEGT. CDR3 size: 19 residues. Unmatched junction bases numbered 20, after V lost 4 bases and J lost 4 bases.

V and J are TRBV15 and TRBJ1-2; a weak D match, TRBD1 (5 bases). The V gene's germline CDR1 is LNHNV and CDR2 YYDKDF (reference sequence). The CDR3 totals 13 residues. V dropped 1 base and J dropped 13 bases, with 16 bases sitting between them. The CDR3, as DNA: TGTGCCACCAGCAGAGTTCCCTCGGGGGGAGGCACCTTC. Residues: CATSRVPSGGGTF.

V gene TRBV28 combines with J gene TRBJ1-3; D unclear. Germline CDR1 MDHEN, CDR2 SYDVKM. The V and J ends lost 3 bases and 4 bases respectively, with 4 bases between them. This CDR3 is 12 amino acids long. The CDR3 DNA sequence: TGTGCCAGCAGTTTTCAGGGAAACACCATATATTTT. The encoded protein is CASSFQGNTIYF.

In DNA form, the CDR3 reads TGTGCCAGCAGCCCTTTGACTAGCGGGGGGCCCTCGCAGTTCTTC. Translating it yields CASSPLTSGGPSQFF. V is TRBV11-3 and J is TRBJ2-1; 13 nucleotides line up with TRBD2. The CDR3 covers 15 residues. Per germline, CDR1 SGHNT and CDR2 YENEEA. V was clipped by 5 bases and J by 12 bases; unmatched bases: 10.

This clone was seen only a few times. The genes are TRBV7-9 and TRBJ2-2, with a weak D call TRBD1 (6 bases). The CDR3 is 15 residues long. CDR1 and CDR2 (germline): SEHNR, FQNEAQ (reference sequence). Trimming left V 5 bases short and J 4 bases short, with 14 bases between. CDR3 DNA: TGTGCCAGCAGCCATCCCGGGACAATCACCGGGGAGCTGTTTTTT. Translation: CASSHPGTITGELFF. The variable domain in full, with the rest retrieved from reference TRBV7-9 and TRBJ2-2, is DTGVSQNPRHKITKRGQNVTFRCDPISEHNRLYWYRQTLGQGPEFLTYFQNEAQLEKSRLLSDRFSAERPKGSFSTLEIQRTEQGDSAMYLCASSHPGTITGELFFGEGSRLTVL.

The J gene is TRBJ1-1, the V gene TRBV5-6, with 8 bases identical to TRBD1. Germline trimming cut 0 bases from V and 4 bases from J; bases unmatched to any gene: 5. Germline-derived CDR1 and CDR2 are SGHDT and YYEEEE. The CDR3 loop spans 15 amino acids. The DNA for the CDR3 is TGTGCCAGCAGCTTGGTTGCAGGGGGCCGCACTGAAGCTTTCTTT. Protein sequence: CASSLVAGGRTEAFF. Full variable domain (remainder filled in from reference TRBV5-6 and TRBJ1-1): DAGVTQSPTHLIKTRGQQVTLRCSPKSGHDTVSWYQQALGQGPQFIFQYYEEEERQRGNFPDRFSGHQFPNYSSELNVNALLLGDSALYLCASSLVAGGRTEAFFGQGTRLTVV.

This clone appeared a few times. The V call is TRBV29-1, the J call TRBJ1-1; perhaps TRBD1 as D (5 bases). Germline CDR1 and CDR2: SQVTM and ANQGSEA. V lost 6 bases, J lost 2 bases, and 13 bases lay in between. The CDR3 contains 13 residues. CDR3 region: CSVNSRTNTEAFF. DNA of the CDR3: TGCAGCGTAAACTCCAGGACAAACACTGAAGCTTTCTTT.

The sample holds a few counts of this clone. The V gene is TRBV5-6, the J gene TRBJ1-4; D perhaps matches TRBD1 (6 bases). CDR3 length: 13 residues. The germline V gene has CDR1 SGHDT and CDR2 YYEEEE. The ends were cut back, 0 bases at V and 8 bases at J, with 8 bases in the middle. The DNA of the CDR3 is TGTGCCAGCAGCTTGGCCCAGGGGGAAAAACTGTTTTTT. This codes for CASSLAQGEKLFF.

The chain's CDR3 is CASSLGGQGNTEAFF. CDR3 in DNA: TGTGCCAGCAGCTTGGGGGGACAGGGGAACACTGAAGCTTTCTTT. The J gene is TRBJ1-1, the V gene TRBV5-4; TRBD1 agrees at 9 bases. The germline gives CDR1 SGHNT, CDR2 YYREEE (reference sequence). The CDR3 has 15 amino acids. With V trimmed by 0 bases and J by 1 base, 1 base remained unmatched. The full variable domain, in which reference TRBV5-4 and TRBJ1-1 provide the parts outside the CDR3, is ETGVTQSPTHLIKTRGQQVTLRCSSQSGHNTVSWYQQALGQGPQFIFQYYREEENGRGNFPPRFSGLQFPNYSSELNVNALELDDSALYLCASSLGGQGNTEAFFGQGTRLTVV.

The J gene is TRBJ1-2, the V gene TRBV27; D gene unclear. V lost 6 bases, J lost 3 bases, and 14 bases lay in between. Germline V gene sequence: CDR1 MNHEY, CDR2 SMNVEV (reference sequence). This CDR3 comprises 14 residues. CDR3 loop: CASSRSLADYGYTF. CDR3 DNA: TGTGCCAGCAGCCGTAGTCTGGCGGACTATGGCTACACCTTC.

The V and J genes are TRBV5-1 and TRBJ2-5, with 11 bases lining up with TRBD2. The J call is doubtful: the DNA matches TRBJ2-7 better. This CDR3 is 15 amino acids long. Germline CDR1 reads SGHRS; CDR2 reads YFSETQ. The CDR3 here is CASSLEPSGGYEQYF. The CDR3 coding sequence is TGCGCCAGCAGCTTGGAACCTAGCGGGGGGTACGAGCAGTACTTC.

The V call is TRBV11-3, the J call TRBJ2-1, with TRBD1 matching 7 bases. The CDR3 contains 14 residues. Losses at the gene ends were 5 bases for V and 3 bases for J; bases not matched to a gene: 4. CDR1 and CDR2 (germline): SGHNT, YENEEA. Written as DNA, the CDR3 is TGTGCCAGCAGCCCCCACAGGGGCTACAATGAGCAGTTCTTC. This gives the protein CASSPHRGYNEQFF.

This clone was seen a few times. The rearrangement joins TRBV5-4 to TRBJ2-7; 8 bases are a match to TRBD1. The CDR3 totals 16 residues. Unmatched junction bases numbered 8, after V lost 0 bases and J lost 3 bases. CDR1 SGHNT and CDR2 YYREEE come from the germline V gene (reference sequence). Here the CDR3 DNA reads TGTGCCAGCAGCTTGGGAGGGGGACAGGTGGACTACGAGCAGTACTTC. Residues: CASSLGGGQVDYEQYF. Full variable domain (remainder filled in from reference TRBV5-4 and TRBJ2-7): ETGVTQSPTHLIKTRGQQVTLRCSSQSGHNTVSWYQQALGQGPQFIFQYYREEENGRGNFPPRFSGLQFPNYSSELNVNALELDDSALYLCASSLGGGQVDYEQYFGPGTRLTVT.

The V call is TRBV5-6, the J call TRBJ2-3; D is undetermined. V was trimmed by 0 bases and J by 6 bases, leaving 8 bases between them. The length of the CDR3 is 13 residues. Looked up from germline, CDR1 is SGHDT and CDR2 is YYEEEE. The CDR3 DNA follows: TGTGCCAGCAGCTTGGTGAGGATCGATACGCAGTATTTT. It codes for CASSLVRIDTQYF.

The chain joins TRBV11-2 to TRBJ2-5; 7 nucleotides agree with TRBD1. Germline V CDR1 and CDR2: SGHAT, FQNNGV. The CDR3 is 16 residues long. The junction had 6 bases not matched to a gene; V was cut back by 2 bases and J by 0 bases. The CDR3 DNA is TGTGCCAGCAGCTTATCCGGGGACAGCAACCAAGAGACCCAGTACTTC. Residues: CASSLSGDSNQETQYF.

The chain is built from TRBV5-6 and TRBJ1-5; tentatively, D is TRBD1 (5 bases). This CDR3 spans 14 amino acids. Germline CDR1 SGHDT, CDR2 YYEEEE. V lost 4 bases, J lost 4 bases, and 12 bases lay in between. DNA of the CDR3: TGTGCCAGCAGCCCTCAAGGGGTTAATCAGCCCCAGCATTTT. This gives the protein CASSPQGVNQPQHF.

V gene TRBV7-2 combines with J gene TRBJ1-2; D remains ambiguous. The V gene lost 4 bases and the J gene lost 8 bases, with 23 bases spanning the gap. The CDR3 is 16 amino acids. Germline-derived CDR1 and CDR2 are SGHTA and FQGNSA. CDR3 sequence: CASSSQSTVSTRGYTF. The CDR3 DNA follows: TGTGCCAGCAGCTCTCAATCCACTGTCAGTACTAGGGGCTACACCTTC.

The rearrangement uses TRBV15 and TRBJ2-2; D is perhaps TRBD2 (5 bases). This CDR3 region has 15 residues. Trimming removed 5 bases at V and 0 bases at J, with 10 bases between. CDR1 and CDR2 from the germline V gene are LNHNV and YYDKDF (reference sequence). The CDR3 reads CATSARLTNTGELFF. The CDR3, as DNA: TGTGCCACCAGCGCCCGACTAACGAACACCGGGGAGCTGTTTTTT.